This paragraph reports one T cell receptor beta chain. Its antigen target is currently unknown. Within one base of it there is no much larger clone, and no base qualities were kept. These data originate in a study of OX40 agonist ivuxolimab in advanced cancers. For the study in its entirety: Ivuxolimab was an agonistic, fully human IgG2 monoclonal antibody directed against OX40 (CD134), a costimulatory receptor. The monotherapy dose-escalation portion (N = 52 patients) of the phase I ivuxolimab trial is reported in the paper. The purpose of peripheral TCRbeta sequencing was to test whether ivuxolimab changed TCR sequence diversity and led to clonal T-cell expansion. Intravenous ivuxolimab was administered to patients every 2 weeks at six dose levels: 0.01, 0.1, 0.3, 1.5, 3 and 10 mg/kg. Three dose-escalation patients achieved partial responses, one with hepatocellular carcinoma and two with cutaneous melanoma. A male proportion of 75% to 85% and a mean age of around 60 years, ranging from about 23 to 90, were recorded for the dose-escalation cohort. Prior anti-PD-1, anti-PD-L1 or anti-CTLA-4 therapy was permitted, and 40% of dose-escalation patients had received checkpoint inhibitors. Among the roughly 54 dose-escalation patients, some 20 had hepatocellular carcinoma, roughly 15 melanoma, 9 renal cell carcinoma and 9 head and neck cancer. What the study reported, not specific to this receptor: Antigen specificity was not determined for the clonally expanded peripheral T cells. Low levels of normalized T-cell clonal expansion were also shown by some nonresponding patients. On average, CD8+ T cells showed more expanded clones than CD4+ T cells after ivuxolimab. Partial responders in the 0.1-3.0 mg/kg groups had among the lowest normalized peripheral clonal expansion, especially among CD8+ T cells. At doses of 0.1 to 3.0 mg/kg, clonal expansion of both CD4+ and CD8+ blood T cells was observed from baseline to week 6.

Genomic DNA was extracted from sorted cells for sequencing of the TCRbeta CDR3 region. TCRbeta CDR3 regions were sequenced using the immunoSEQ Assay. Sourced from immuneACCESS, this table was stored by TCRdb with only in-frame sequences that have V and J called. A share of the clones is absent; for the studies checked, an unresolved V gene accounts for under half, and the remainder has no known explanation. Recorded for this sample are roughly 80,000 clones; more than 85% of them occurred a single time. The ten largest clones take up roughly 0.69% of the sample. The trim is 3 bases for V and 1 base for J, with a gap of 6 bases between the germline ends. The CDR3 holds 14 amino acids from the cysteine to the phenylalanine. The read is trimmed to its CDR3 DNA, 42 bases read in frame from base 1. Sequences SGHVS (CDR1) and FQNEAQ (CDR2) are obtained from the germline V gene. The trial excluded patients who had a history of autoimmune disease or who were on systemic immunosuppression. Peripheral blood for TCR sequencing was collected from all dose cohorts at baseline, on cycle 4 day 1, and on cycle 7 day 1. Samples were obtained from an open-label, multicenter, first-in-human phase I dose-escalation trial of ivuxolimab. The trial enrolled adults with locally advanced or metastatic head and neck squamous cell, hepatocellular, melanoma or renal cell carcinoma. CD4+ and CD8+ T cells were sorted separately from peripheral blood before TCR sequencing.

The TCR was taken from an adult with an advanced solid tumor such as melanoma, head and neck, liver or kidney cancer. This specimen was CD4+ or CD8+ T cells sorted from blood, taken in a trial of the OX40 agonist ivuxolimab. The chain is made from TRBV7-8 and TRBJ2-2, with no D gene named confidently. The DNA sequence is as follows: TGTGCCAGCAGCTTGCAGGTGAACACCGGGGAGCTGTTTTTT. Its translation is CASSLQVNTGELFF.